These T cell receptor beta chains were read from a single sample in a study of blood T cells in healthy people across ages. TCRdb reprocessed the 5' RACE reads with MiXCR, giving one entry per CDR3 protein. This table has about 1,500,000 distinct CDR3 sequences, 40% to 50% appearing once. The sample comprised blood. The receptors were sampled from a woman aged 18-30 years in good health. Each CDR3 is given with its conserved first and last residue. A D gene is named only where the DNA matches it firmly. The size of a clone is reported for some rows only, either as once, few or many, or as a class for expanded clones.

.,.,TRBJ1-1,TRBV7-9,TGTGCCAGCAGCTTAGAAGACAACACTGAAGCTTTCTTT,CASSLEDNTEAFF
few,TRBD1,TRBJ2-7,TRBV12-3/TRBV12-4,TGTGCCAGCAGTTTAAACGACAGGGGGTTCGAGCAGTACTTC,CASSLNDRGFEQYF
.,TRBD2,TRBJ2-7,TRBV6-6,TGTGCCAGCAGTTACCGAGCGGGAGTGGGTAATGAGCAGTACTTC,CASSYRAGVGNEQYF
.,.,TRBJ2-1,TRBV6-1,TGTGCCATCAAATCCCCCTTATCGGATGAGCAGTTCTTC,CAIKSPLSDEQFF
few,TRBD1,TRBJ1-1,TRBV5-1,TGCGCCAGCAGCTTCCGATCCGGGACAGGGGTCCTGAACACTGAAGCTTTCTTT,CASSFRSGTGVLNTEAFF
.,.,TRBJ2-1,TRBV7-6,TGTGCCAGCAGCTTAGCGGGTGATAGCCTCTACAATGAGCAGTTCTTC,CASSLAGDSLYNEQFF
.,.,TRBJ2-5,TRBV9,TGTGCCAGCAGCACCACGGGGAACCCATCCTTCGAGACCCAGTACTTC,CASSTTGNPSFETQYF
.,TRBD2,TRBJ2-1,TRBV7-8,TGTGCCAGCAGCCCTAGCGGGAGGGCCATAGATGAGCAGTTCTTC,CASSPSGRAIDEQFF
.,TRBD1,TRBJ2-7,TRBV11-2,TGTGCCAGCAGCTGGGGAAGGACAGGGGACTACGAGCAGTACTTC,CASSWGRTGDYEQYF
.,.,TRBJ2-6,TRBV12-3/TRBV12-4,TGTGCCAGCAGACGACAAGGTGGGGCCAACGTCCTGACTTTC,CASRRQGGANVLTF
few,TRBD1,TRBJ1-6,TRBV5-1,TGCGCCAGCAGTTTTGGGGGTACAGGGGGCCGACCCTCACCCCTCCACTTT,CASSFGGTGGRPSPLHF
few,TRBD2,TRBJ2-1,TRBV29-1,TGCAGCGCGGGACTAGCGGGAATGAATGAGCAGTTCTTC,CSAGLAGMNEQFF
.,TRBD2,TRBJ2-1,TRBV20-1,TGCAGTGCCGGGACCTCCTACTTGGCGGGAGGGCCCTTCAACGTGGGTGAGCAGTTCTTC,CSAGTSYLAGGPFNVGEQFF
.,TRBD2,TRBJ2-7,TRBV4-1,TGCGCCAGCAGCCAAAAAACTAGCGGGGCCACTGGGTACAATGAGCAGTACTTC,CASSQKTSGATGYNEQYF
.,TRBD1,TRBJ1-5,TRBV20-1,TGCAGTGCTAGAGTGACAGGGTTCGGCAATCAGCCCCAGCATTTT,CSARVTGFGNQPQHF
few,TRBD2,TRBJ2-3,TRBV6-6,TGTGCCAGCAGTTACTCGGGACTAGCGGGGACGACAGATACGCAGTATTTT,CASSYSGLAGTTDTQYF
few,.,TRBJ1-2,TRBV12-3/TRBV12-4,TGTGCCAGCAGTCGTTACCCATCGGCTAACTATGGCTACACCTTC,CASSRYPSANYGYTF